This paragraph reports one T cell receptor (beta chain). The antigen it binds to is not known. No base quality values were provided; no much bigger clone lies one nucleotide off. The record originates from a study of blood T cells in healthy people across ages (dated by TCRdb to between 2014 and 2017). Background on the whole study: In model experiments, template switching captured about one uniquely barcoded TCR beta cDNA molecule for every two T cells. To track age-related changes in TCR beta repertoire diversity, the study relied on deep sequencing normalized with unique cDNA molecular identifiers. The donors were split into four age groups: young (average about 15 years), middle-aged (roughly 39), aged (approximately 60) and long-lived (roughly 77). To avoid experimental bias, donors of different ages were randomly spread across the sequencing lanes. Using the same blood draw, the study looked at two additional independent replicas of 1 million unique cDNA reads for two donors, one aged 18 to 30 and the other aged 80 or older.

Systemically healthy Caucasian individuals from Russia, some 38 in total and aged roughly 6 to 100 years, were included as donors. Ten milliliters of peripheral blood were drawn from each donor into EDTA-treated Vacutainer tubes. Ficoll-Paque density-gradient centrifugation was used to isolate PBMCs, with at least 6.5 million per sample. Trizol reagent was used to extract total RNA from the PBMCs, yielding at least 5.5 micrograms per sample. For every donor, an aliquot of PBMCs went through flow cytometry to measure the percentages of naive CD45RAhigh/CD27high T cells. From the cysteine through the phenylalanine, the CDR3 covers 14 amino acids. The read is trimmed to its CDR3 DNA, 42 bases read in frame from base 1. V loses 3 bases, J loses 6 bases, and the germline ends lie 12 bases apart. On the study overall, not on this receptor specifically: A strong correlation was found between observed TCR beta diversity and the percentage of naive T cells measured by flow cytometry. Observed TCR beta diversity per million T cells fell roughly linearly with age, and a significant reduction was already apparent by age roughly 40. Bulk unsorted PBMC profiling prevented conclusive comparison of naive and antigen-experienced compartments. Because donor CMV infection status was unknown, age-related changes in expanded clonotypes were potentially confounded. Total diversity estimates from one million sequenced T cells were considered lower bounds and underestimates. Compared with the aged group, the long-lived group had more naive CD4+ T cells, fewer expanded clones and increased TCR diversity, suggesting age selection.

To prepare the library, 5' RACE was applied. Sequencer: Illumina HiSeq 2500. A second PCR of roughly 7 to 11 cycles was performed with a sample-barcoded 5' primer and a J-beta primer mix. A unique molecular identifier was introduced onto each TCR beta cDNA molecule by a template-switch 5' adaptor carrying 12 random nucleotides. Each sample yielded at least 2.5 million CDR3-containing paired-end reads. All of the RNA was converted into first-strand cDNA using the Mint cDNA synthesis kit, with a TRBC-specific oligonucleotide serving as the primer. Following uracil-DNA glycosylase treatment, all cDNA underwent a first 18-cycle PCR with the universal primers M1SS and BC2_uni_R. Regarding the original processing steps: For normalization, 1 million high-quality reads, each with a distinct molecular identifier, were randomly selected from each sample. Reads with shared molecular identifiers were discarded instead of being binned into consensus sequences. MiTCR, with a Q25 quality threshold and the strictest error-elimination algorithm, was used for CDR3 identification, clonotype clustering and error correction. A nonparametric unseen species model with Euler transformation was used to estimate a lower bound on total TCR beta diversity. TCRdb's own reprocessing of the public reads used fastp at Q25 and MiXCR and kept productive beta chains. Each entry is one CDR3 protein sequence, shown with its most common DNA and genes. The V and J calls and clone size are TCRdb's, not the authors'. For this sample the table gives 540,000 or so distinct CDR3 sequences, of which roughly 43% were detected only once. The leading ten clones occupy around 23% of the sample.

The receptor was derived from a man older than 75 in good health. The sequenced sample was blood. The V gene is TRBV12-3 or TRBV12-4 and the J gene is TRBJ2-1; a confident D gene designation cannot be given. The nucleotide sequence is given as TGTGCCAGCAGTTTGGGAAAACCGACCAATGAGCAGTTCTTC. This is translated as CASSLGKPTNEQFF.